The text below deals with one TCR beta chain. Its antigen is unknown. The sample comes from a study of PD-1 blockade in mismatch repair-deficient tumors. Notes on the study in general: Tumor-resident clones, often undetectable pretreatment in blood, expanded then contracted after pembrolizumab.

Mismatch repair deficiency was confirmed in all patients, by PCR or immunohistochemistry. TCRs were sequenced from a few patients responding to pembrolizumab. After removal of 4 bases from V and 2 bases from J, the junction contained 5 bases not matched to a gene. Germline CDR1 SGHRS, CDR2 YFSETQ. The length of the CDR3 is 14 residues. TCRdb's table, derived via immunoSEQ multiplex PCR, lists solely in-frame clones and lacks some. Among 40,000 or so clones listed, 75% to 90% were seen once. The sequenced sample was PBMCs, obtained approximately 9 months after starting pembrolizumab. The chain is built from TRBV5-1 and TRBJ1-1, with 7 bases aligning to TRBD1. This receptor was taken from an adult with mismatch repair-deficient cancer. The CDR3 nucleotides read TGCGCCAGCAGCATGGGGACAGCAAACACTGAAGCTTTCTTT. This gives the protein CASSMGTANTEAFF.